This TCR beta chain was sequenced in a study of shared clonotypes between healthy human individuals. The study's findings and limits: Naive CD4 clonotype sharing across several donors was approximately 5%.

On this clone itself: Its target is unknown. The sample has other DNA sequences that encode this CDR3 too.

CDR3 length equals 15 residues. Trimming left V 0 bases short and J 1 base short, with 9 bases between. CDR1 is KGHSH, CDR2 LQKENI, per germline. This table comes from immunoSEQ multiplex PCR, and its TCRdb copy is limited to in-frame clones, with some not included. The sample carries a few million clones, roughly 95% recorded once. The chain joins TRBV18 to TRBJ1-1, with D maybe TRBD1 (5 bases). This TCR came from a man aged 18 to 35 in good health. Sequencing used naive CD4+ T cells sorted from blood. Stated subset: CD45RA+ positively selected. This chain's CDR3 is CASSPPGRENTEAFF. CDR3 sequence (DNA): TGTGCCAGCTCACCACCGGGACGGGAGAACACTGAAGCTTTCTTT.